Below, 14 T cell receptor beta chains from the same sample are listed, as sequenced in a study of T cells after yellow fever vaccination. TCRdb processed the 5' RACE reads anew with MiXCR; each CDR3 protein has one entry. Counted here are just over 300,000 distinct CDR3 sequences, 3.6% occurring once; the ten biggest clones make up 23%. The sequences come from PBMCs, collected on the day of the yellow fever booster vaccination. These TCRs come from a young man who received the YFV17D yellow fever vaccine.

This clonotype showed up just a few times. CDR3 residues: CASSQGSPSSYEQYF. DNA for the CDR3: TGCGCCAGCAGCCAAGGTAGTCCCAGCTCCTACGAGCAGTACTTC. The chain combines TRBV4-1 with TRBJ2-7; D uncertain. The CDR3 has 15 amino acids. The germline CDR1 and CDR2 sequences are MGHRA and YSYEKL. V lost 1 base to trimming and J lost 0 bases, with 10 bases between them.

The chain carries TRBV15 and TRBJ2-3, with 9 positions matching TRBD1. Trimming took 0 bases from V and 5 from J; bases not matched to a gene: 9. In germline, CDR1 is LNHNV, CDR2 YYDKDF (reference sequence). The CDR3 is made up of 17 amino acids. CDR3: CATSRDLSQGARDTQYF. The CDR3 DNA reads TGTGCCACCAGCAGAGATCTCTCACAGGGGGCGAGAGATACGCAGTATTTT.

Here the CDR3 reads CASSPPEGAFRNEQFF. The CDR3 region has the DNA TGTGCCAGCTCACCACCGGAGGGGGCTTTCAGGAATGAGCAGTTCTTC. V is TRBV18 and J is TRBJ2-1; D possibly corresponds to TRBD1 (7 bases). The CDR3 spans 16 residues. The V end lost 0 bases, the J end lost 7 bases, and 16 bases lay between the germline ends. Germline CDR1 KGHSH, CDR2 LQKENI.

This clonotype has ten or more counts. This sequence joins TRBV9 and TRBJ2-3, with D maybe TRBD1 (5 bases). Germline values: CDR1 SGDLS, CDR2 YYNGEE. The ends were cut back, 4 bases at V and 3 bases at J, with 18 bases in the middle. The CDR3 length is 16 residues. CDR3 DNA: TGTGCCAGCAGCCCGACAGACGGGTGGTGGACAGATACGCAGTATTTT. This translates into CASSPTDGWWTDTQYF. The entire variable domain, with the rest obtained from reference TRBV9 and TRBJ2-3, is as follows: DSGVTQTPKHLITATGQRVTLRCSPRSGDLSVYWYQQSLDQGLQFLIQYYNGEERAKGNILERFSAQQFPDLHSELNLSSLELGDSALYFCASSPTDGWWTDTQYFGPGTRLTVL.

J is TRBJ2-1 and V is TRBV12-3 or TRBV12-4; D uncertain. CDR3 length equals 13 residues. V was trimmed by 4 bases and J by 6 bases, leaving 10 bases between them. The CDR3 nucleotides read TGTGCCAGCAGTTCTGGCACGACCAATGAGCAGTTCTTC. Its protein product is CASSSGTTNEQFF.

This clonotype came up many times. The CDR3 nucleotides read TGCAGTGCTAGCCTCAGCGGGGGGGCTAATGAGCAGTTCTTC. Protein sequence: CSASLSGGANEQFF. The V and J genes are TRBV20-1 and TRBJ2-1; 10 nucleotides agree with TRBD2. The V segment lost 3 bases and the J segment 7 bases; nucleotides outside the gene matches: 6. Looked up from germline, CDR1 is DFQATT and CDR2 is SNEGSKA (reference sequence). The CDR3 contains 14 residues.

This clonotype was counted between two and nine times. This rearrangement joins TRBV7-2 to TRBJ2-1, with 11 bases identical to TRBD2. CDR1 SGHTA and CDR2 FQGNSA come from the germline V gene. The CDR3 length is 15 residues. After removal of 5 bases from V and 10 bases from J, the junction contained 10 bases not matched to a gene. The CDR3, as DNA: TGTGCCAGCAGCCTTAGCGGGGGGGCCATCCGCGAGCAGTTCTTC. Translated: CASSLSGGAIREQFF.

There are many counts of this clonotype. The chain couples TRBV20-1 to TRBJ2-4; no clear D. From germline, CDR1 is DFQATT and CDR2 SNEGSKA (reference sequence). This CDR3 has 13 amino acids. The CDR3 DNA reads TGCAGCATCCGATGGGTCCCCGGAAACATTCAGTACTTC. Translation gives CSIRWVPGNIQYF.

V and J are TRBV20-1 and TRBJ2-1; 9 bases align to TRBD2. Germline assignment: CDR1 DFQATT and CDR2 SNEGSKA (reference sequence). There are 13 residues in the CDR3. CDR3 sequence: CRVSGSSYNEQFF. As DNA, the CDR3 is TGCAGAGTTAGCGGGAGCTCCTACAATGAGCAGTTCTTC.

There are many counts of this clonotype. This rearrangement joins TRBV11-1 to TRBJ2-1; D is unresolved. The CDR3 covers 15 residues. Germline CDR1 is SGHAT and CDR2 is FQDESV (reference sequence). V was shortened by 4 bases and J by 3 bases, with 13 bases between the two germline ends. CDR3 in amino acids: CASSSPFEYYNEQFF. CDR3 DNA: TGTGCCAGCAGCTCCCCTTTTGAGTACTACAATGAGCAGTTCTTC.

Ten or more counts support this clonotype. V gene TRBV7-2 combines with J gene TRBJ2-3; D ambiguous. V lost 0 bases, J lost 0 bases, and 10 bases lay in between. CDR1 is SGHTA, CDR2 FQGNSA, per germline. The CDR3 is 16 residues long. As DNA, the CDR3 is TGTGCCAGCAGCTTAGCTATTCTGGCTAGCACAGATACGCAGTATTTT. Its protein is CASSLAILASTDTQYF.

This clonotype occurred many times. The V gene is TRBV6-2 or TRBV6-3, the J gene TRBJ2-3, with TRBD1 matching over 9 bases. The CDR3 has 16 residues. CDR1 and CDR2 from the germline V gene are MNHEY and SVGEGT. Trimming removed 2 bases from V and 4 bases from J; junction bases left unmatched: 7. CDR3 in amino acids: CASSYERTGAADTQYF. Written as DNA, the CDR3 is TGTGCCAGCAGTTACGAAAGGACAGGGGCCGCAGATACGCAGTATTTT.

In its sample, this clonotype was seen many times. This chain uses TRBV7-9 with TRBJ2-7; D may be TRBD1 (6 bases). The CDR3 extends over 14 amino acids. Germline loops: CDR1 SEHNR, CDR2 FQNEAQ (reference sequence). V gave up 1 base and J gave up 3 bases, with 10 bases separating them. The CDR3 spells CASSLDTGSYEQYF. The CDR3 DNA reads TGTGCCAGCAGCTTAGACACAGGGAGCTACGAGCAGTACTTC.

This clonotype was counted ten times or more. The V gene is TRBV7-8, the J gene TRBJ2-5, with a possible D match to TRBD1 (5 bases). Trimming removed 0 bases from V and 5 bases from J, with 13 bases in between. The CDR3 covers 15 residues. Per germline, CDR1 SGHVS and CDR2 FQNEAQ. The CDR3 is CASSLARQGGETQYF. The CDR3 bases are TGTGCCAGCAGCTTAGCGCGCCAGGGTGGGGAGACCCAGTACTTC.